The next 18 T cell receptor beta chains were all read from a single sample in a study of blood T cell repertoires in COVID-19. The method was immunoSEQ multiplex PCR; TCRdb's version includes in-frame clones alone and lacks a portion of them. The sample shows some 340,000 clones, approximately 81% of them seen only once. The sequencing sample was made of peripheral blood. The receptors originated from a young woman with acute or convalescent COVID-19.

In its sample, this clone was seen a few times. J is TRBJ2-1 and V is TRBV3-1 (or the pseudogene TRBV3-2); 10 nucleotides agree with TRBD2. Germline loops: CDR1 LGHDT, CDR2 YNNKEL (reference sequence). With V trimmed by 0 bases and J by 2 bases, 1 base remained unmatched. There are 16 residues in the CDR3. CDR3 protein: CASSQDGTSAYNEQFF. The CDR3 DNA is TGTGCCAGCAGCCAAGACGGGACTAGCGCCTACAATGAGCAGTTCTTC.

The chain recombines TRBV24-1 with TRBJ1-2; D might be TRBD1 (6 bases). The CDR3 length is 14 residues. Germline V gene sequence: CDR1 KGHDR, CDR2 SFDVKD. V shed 4 bases and J shed 8 bases, with 16 bases lying between them. The CDR3 nucleotides read TGTGCCACCAGTGACTTAACAGGGAGTCAAGGCTACACCTTC. It specifies CATSDLTGSQGYTF.

A word on this clone: One end of the junction does not line up with germline, which may come from a read error. The gene calls are TRBV5-1 and TRBJ2-2; 9 nucleotides agree with TRBD1. Germline CDR1 SGHRS, CDR2 YFSETQ. The CDR3 spans 15 residues. CDR3 residues: CATSTGTGITGELFF. DNA for the CDR3: TGCGCCACCAGCACGGGGACAGGGATCACCGGGGAGCTGTTTTTT.

This clone is a singleton in its sample. In nucleotides, the CDR3 is TGTGCCACACCGGACAGGGAGCAGTCAACTAATGAAAAACTGTTTTTT. This gives the protein CATPDREQSTNEKLFF. This rearrangement joins TRBV5-8 to TRBJ1-4; 8 bases are shared with TRBD1. CDR3 length: 16 amino acids. Germline V gene lookup returns CDR1 SGHTS and CDR2 YDEGEE. With 9 bases clipped from V and 0 bases from J, the junction kept 10 bases outside the gene matches.

The chain uses TRBV5-1 and TRBJ2-5; TRBD2 agrees at 12 bases. Germline V gene data show CDR1 as SGHRS and CDR2 as YFSETQ. Losses at the gene ends were 4 bases for V and 4 bases for J; bases not matched to a gene: 11. The CDR3 length is 17 residues. CDR3 amino acids: CASSLWASGRAGETQYF. Written as DNA, the CDR3 is TGCGCCAGCAGCCTTTGGGCTAGCGGGAGGGCGGGAGAGACCCAGTACTTC.

The genes are TRBV24-1 and TRBJ2-2, with TRBD1 as a possible D gene (6 bases). The CDR3 covers 13 residues. Deletions cut 3 bases from V and 5 bases from J, with 6 bases between. Germline V lookup: CDR1 KGHDR, CDR2 SFDVKD. CDR3 DNA: TGTGCCACCAGTGATAGGGGGACCGGGGAGCTGTTTTTT. Amino acid sequence: CATSDRGTGELFF.

The chain combines TRBV18 with TRBJ2-1, with D perhaps TRBD2 (5 bases). The CDR3 is made up of 16 amino acids. The germline gives CDR1 KGHSH, CDR2 LQKENI. V shed 3 bases and J shed 0 bases, with 12 bases lying between them. CDR3 in amino acids: CASSPPTSGSYNEQFF. The CDR3, as DNA: TGTGCCAGCTCACCTCCGACCAGCGGCTCCTACAATGAGCAGTTCTTC.

The J gene is TRBJ2-2, the V gene TRBV9; D gene uncertain. The V gene lost 0 bases and the J gene lost 6 bases, with 6 bases spanning the gap. Germline V lookup: CDR1 SGDLS, CDR2 YYNGEE. This CDR3 has 13 amino acids. CDR3 bases: TGTGCCAGCAGCGTAGGTCTAGCCGGGGAGCTGTTTTTT. Protein sequence: CASSVGLAGELFF.

The rearrangement links TRBV27 to TRBJ2-7; a weak D match, TRBD2 (6 bases). CDR1 and CDR2 from the germline V gene are MNHEY and SMNVEV (reference sequence). The CDR3 extends over 14 amino acids. V was pared by 6 bases and J by 1 base, with 13 bases between. The CDR3 nucleotides are TGTGCCAGCAGAGACGGGAGTAGGTCCTACGAGCAGTACTTC. This sequence encodes CASRDGSRSYEQYF.

The CDR3 nucleotides are TGTGCCAGTAGTAGGGACTACACTGAAGCTTTCTTT. This codes for CASSRDYTEAFF. V usage is TRBV19 and J usage is TRBJ1-1, with a weak D call TRBD1 (5 bases). V dropped 4 bases and J dropped 3 bases, with 6 bases sitting between them. Germline lookup yields CDR1 LNHDA and CDR2 SQIVND (reference sequence). The CDR3 covers 12 residues.

The rearrangement joins TRBV11-2 to TRBJ2-5; D might be TRBD2 (5 bases). The CDR3 has 14 residues. Trimming left V 5 bases short and J 5 bases short, with 15 bases between. CDR1 SGHAT and CDR2 FQNNGV come from the germline V gene. CDR3 sequence: CASSHEASWETQYF. The CDR3 nucleotides read TGTGCCAGCAGCCACGAGGCTAGCTGGGAGACCCAGTACTTC.

The rearrangement joins TRBV7-2 to TRBJ1-2; TRBD1 agrees at 7 bases. CDR3 length equals 15 residues. CDR1 SGHTA and CDR2 FQGNSA come from the germline V gene. V trimming: 0 bases; J trimming: 6 bases; junction bases outside the gene matches: 7. CDR3 residues: CASSLAPPTGHGYTF. CDR3 nucleotides: TGTGCCAGCAGCTTAGCGCCTCCGACAGGGCATGGCTACACCTTC.

The CDR3 nucleotides are TGTGCCAGCAGTTTGGGGTCAGGGGAAACTGAAGCTTTCTTT. It translates to CASSLGSGETEAFF. The rearrangement uses TRBV28 and TRBJ1-1; D possibly corresponds to TRBD1 (6 bases). Germline lookup yields CDR1 MDHEN and CDR2 SYDVKM. The length of the CDR3 is 14 residues. The V and J ends lost 3 bases and 5 bases respectively, with 13 bases between them.

The V call is TRBV6-5, the J call TRBJ1-1, with 7 bases aligning to TRBD1. This CDR3 is built from 15 residues. The J segment lost 0 bases and the V segment lost 2 bases, leaving 3 bases of the junction unmatched. Germline-derived CDR1 and CDR2 are MNHEY and SVGAGI. CDR3 loop: CASSYGDSMNTEAFF. CDR3 bases: TGTGCCAGCAGTTACGGGGACAGTATGAACACTGAAGCTTTCTTT.

This rearrangement joins TRBV30 to TRBJ1-5; 7 nucleotides align to TRBD1. Looked up from germline, CDR1 is GTSNPN and CDR2 is SVGIG (reference sequence). Trimming at V came to 4 bases and at J to 1 base, leaving 7 bases not matched to a gene. There are 15 residues in the CDR3. The CDR3 DNA follows: TGTGCCTGGACCCGGACAGGATTGAGCAATCAGCCCCAGCATTTT. Its protein product is CAWTRTGLSNQPQHF.

The rearrangement links TRBV9 to TRBJ1-6, with TRBD1 matching 8 bases. V was clipped by 4 bases and J by 8 bases; unmatched bases: 8. Germline CDR1 reads SGDLS; CDR2 reads YYNGEE. The CDR3 is 15 amino acids. The CDR3 region is CASSTDRGNYSPLHF. CDR3 DNA sequence: TGTGCCAGCAGCACCGACAGGGGTAATTATTCACCCCTCCACTTT.

This CDR3 reads CASQGEGHYGYTF. Written as DNA, the CDR3 is TGTGCCAGCCAAGGGGAGGGCCACTATGGCTACACCTTC. The rearrangement uses TRBV6-7 and TRBJ1-2, with a weak D call TRBD1 (5 bases). TRBV6-7 is known as an ORF, though its function is uncertain. Deletions cut 8 bases from V and 3 bases from J, with 13 bases between. The CDR3 spans 13 residues.

V is TRBV5-8 and J is TRBJ1-2; 8 bases map to TRBD1. The CDR3 contains 11 residues. V was clipped by 6 bases and J by 7 bases; unmatched bases: 2. Germline-derived CDR1 and CDR2 are SGHTS and YDEGEE. CDR3 nucleotide sequence: TGTGCCAGCATCGACAGGGGTGGCTACACCTTC. Translated: CASIDRGGYTF.